This entry concerns a single TCR beta chain. Per the study methods: Reference gene primer amplification gave estimated nucleated cell counts. Measured with immunoSEQ multiplex PCR; TCRdb has only the in-frame clones, and not every one. Clone size and V and J calls were adopted from that table, with D and trimming inferred from the DNA. The sample has 100,000 to 120,000 clones; approximately 85% are singletons. CDR1 and CDR2 from the germline V gene are SGHRS and YFSETQ. The CDR3 is 13 residues long. The ends were cut back, 2 bases at V and 8 bases at J, with 13 bases in the middle. This sample was included in a study of blood T cell repertoires in COVID-19. Overall study context: PBMCs, B-cell-depleted T cells, or T cells were the source of the cDNA or gDNA that made up the material.

Sequenced: peripheral blood. The sequence was obtained from a middle-aged man with acute or convalescent COVID-19. The V call is TRBV5-1, the J call TRBJ1-1; D may be TRBD1 (5 bases). CDR3 sequence: CASSFFQRGEAFF. The CDR3 DNA reads TGCGCCAGCAGCTTCTTCCAGCGGGGCGAAGCTTTCTTT. Variable domain in full (rest from reference TRBV5-1 and TRBJ1-1): KAGVTQTPRYLIKTRGQQVTLSCSPISGHRSVSWYQQTPGQGLQFLFEYFSETQRNKGNFPGRFSGRQFSNSRSEMNVSTLELGDSALYLCASSFFQRGEAFFGQGTRLTVV.